This passage covers 25 T cell receptor beta chains from one sample sequenced in a study of shared clonotypes between healthy human individuals. Here immunoSEQ multiplex PCR was the method, and the copy in TCRdb shows in-frame clones only, minus some. This repertoire shows roughly 2.5 million clones, just over 90% found once; its top ten account for over 0.12%. The specimen sequenced was naive CD4+ T cells sorted from blood. The subset here: CD45RA+ positively selected. Receptors were obtained from a man younger than 35 in good health.

With respect to this clone: This sample includes further DNA sequences coding for the same CDR3. The chain couples TRBV6-5 to TRBJ2-1; D ambiguous. Germline CDR1 reads MNHEY; CDR2 reads SVGAGI. This CDR3 comprises 15 residues. Trimming took off 0 bases at V and 0 bases at J, with 6 bases between the two ends. CDR3 in DNA: TGTGCCAGCAGTTACTCAGGTAGCTCCTACAATGAGCAGTTCTTC. Protein sequence: CASSYSGSSYNEQFF.

Regarding this clone: Within the sample, other DNA sequences also encode this same CDR3. The chain couples TRBV7-2 to TRBJ2-3; D tentatively reads TRBD1 or TRBD2 (5 bases each). Germline CDR1 SGHTA, CDR2 FQGNSA. The CDR3 is 12 residues long. Trimming removed 7 bases at V and 3 bases at J, with 8 bases between. This chain's CDR3 is CASTWGTDTQYF. The DNA of the CDR3 is TGTGCCAGCACCTGGGGGACAGATACGCAGTATTTT.

Comments on this clone: Within the sample, other DNA sequences also encode this same CDR3. The chain carries TRBV5-1 and TRBJ2-3, with 14 nucleotides matching TRBD2. V was pared by 1 base and J by 0 bases, with 4 bases of the junction left unmatched. From germline, CDR1 is SGHRS and CDR2 YFSETQ. The CDR3 extends over 18 amino acids. CDR3 in amino acids: CASSLRLAGGTSTDTQYF. CDR3 nucleotides: TGCGCCAGCAGCTTGCGACTAGCGGGGGGGACTAGCACAGATACGCAGTATTTT.

This clone was seen just once. This rearrangement joins TRBV11-2 to TRBJ2-3, with D maybe TRBD2 (7 bases). The CDR3 is 17 residues long. Trimming pared 5 bases from V and 2 bases from J, leaving 20 bases between. The germline gives CDR1 SGHAT, CDR2 FQNNGV. CDR3 DNA: TGTGCCAGCAGCGCTAACGGGGGGCGGGGACCCACAGATACGCAGTATTTT. As protein: CASSANGGRGPTDTQYF.

This clone occurred once. V is TRBV25-1 and J is TRBJ1-6; 9 nucleotides align to TRBD1. Trimming cost V 4 bases and J 11 bases; bases outside gene matches: 6. The V gene's germline CDR1 is MGHDK and CDR2 SYGVNS. CDR3 size: 14 residues. The CDR3 DNA follows: TGTGCCAGCAGTGCCGGGACAGGGCGCACACCCCTCCACTTT. Amino acid sequence: CASSAGTGRTPLHF.

The chain recombines TRBV7-3 with TRBJ1-1; D is possibly TRBD1 (6 bases). Per germline, CDR1 SGHTA and CDR2 FQGTGA. The length of the CDR3 is 15 residues. V lost 5 bases to trimming and J lost 7 bases, with 20 bases between them. The CDR3 region is CASSPNRGSGVEAFF. CDR3 DNA: TGTGCCAGCAGCCCGAATAGGGGGTCGGGGGTTGAAGCTTTCTTT.

The rearrangement links TRBV4-1 to TRBJ2-2, with D hard to call. The CDR3 loop spans 13 amino acids. Germline V gene data show CDR1 as MGHRA and CDR2 as YSYEKL. Deletions cut 11 bases from V and 6 bases from J, with 16 bases between. CDR3 amino acids: CAPGVWGSGELFF. The CDR3 DNA follows: TGCGCCCCCGGCGTGTGGGGTTCCGGGGAGCTGTTTTTT.

The chain recombines TRBV7-2 with TRBJ1-1; a possible D gene is TRBD1 (6 bases). This CDR3 has 15 amino acids. In germline, CDR1 is SGHTA, CDR2 FQGNSA. Trimming took off 1 base at V and 1 base at J, with 10 bases between the two ends. As DNA, the CDR3 is TGTGCCAGCAGCTTAGGGCAGACAGGGAACACTGAAGCTTTCTTT. Translation gives CASSLGQTGNTEAFF.

This chain uses TRBV10-3 with TRBJ1-5; 7 bases map to TRBD1. CDR1 and CDR2 from the germline V gene are ENHRY and SYGVKD. This CDR3 has 15 residues. The J segment lost 9 bases and the V segment lost 10 bases, leaving 18 bases of the junction unmatched. CDR3: CATQGVSSGLSPQHF. DNA for the CDR3: TGTGCCACGCAGGGGGTAAGCTCCGGCTTGTCGCCCCAGCATTTT.

This chain joins TRBV5-1 and TRBJ1-4, with D perhaps TRBD1 (5 bases). CDR3 length: 16 residues. V dropped 4 bases and J dropped 3 bases, with 16 bases sitting between them. CDR1 is SGHRS and CDR2 is YFSETQ in the germline V gene. The CDR3 reads CASSPEVDIPNEKLFF. For the CDR3, the DNA is TGCGCCAGCAGCCCCGAGGTGGACATACCTAATGAAAAACTGTTTTTT.

The chain uses TRBV6-5 and TRBJ1-3; D gene ambiguous. Trimming took off 7 bases at V and 0 bases at J, with 7 bases between the two ends. CDR1 and CDR2 from the germline V gene are MNHEY and SVGAGI. The CDR3 is 13 amino acids. The DNA of the CDR3 is TGTGCCAGCATTTCCCCCTCTGGAAACACCATATATTTT. It is translated as CASISPSGNTIYF.

The rearrangement links TRBV7-2 to TRBJ2-7; the D gene is possibly TRBD1 (8 bases). The germline V and J ends were trimmed by 5 bases and 5 bases, with 25 bases remaining between them. The length of the CDR3 is 17 residues. Germline CDR1 and CDR2: SGHTA and FQGNSA. CDR3 in DNA: TGTGCCAGCAGCACAGGGGGGGGCGGGAGATACCTCCACGAGCAGTACTTC. Translated: CASSTGGGGRYLHEQYF.

This chain links TRBV5-4 with TRBJ1-5; perhaps TRBD1 as D (5 bases). The CDR3 sequence is 16 residues long. Trimming took off 0 bases at V and 9 bases at J, with 19 bases between the two ends. The V gene's germline CDR1 is SGHNT and CDR2 YYREEE (reference sequence). CDR3 DNA sequence: TGTGCCAGCAGCTTGGGTGTTGGAGGGGCTCAGGGGCCCCAGCATTTT. Translation: CASSLGVGGAQGPQHF.

A remark on this clone: The identical CDR3 is also encoded by other nucleotide sequences in the sample. This chain joins TRBV5-4 and TRBJ2-7; 8 nucleotides align to TRBD1. V lost 4 bases and J lost 3; bases outside the gene matches: 3. Looked up from germline, CDR1 is SGHNT and CDR2 is YYREEE (reference sequence). There are 13 residues in the CDR3. The CDR3 DNA is TGTGCCAGCAGCAGGGACAGGAGCTACGAGCAGTACTTC. It encodes CASSRDRSYEQYF.

The chain carries TRBV19 and TRBJ2-7, with D possibly being TRBD1 or TRBD2 (6 bases each). This CDR3 is 14 amino acids long. Trimming removed 7 bases at V and 4 bases at J, with 17 bases between. The germline V gene encodes CDR1 LNHDA and CDR2 SQIVND (reference sequence). CDR3 protein: CASNAGTGAYEQYF. CDR3 nucleotide sequence: TGTGCCAGTAACGCCGGGACGGGGGCATACGAGCAGTACTTC.

V gene TRBV6-5 combines with J gene TRBJ2-3, with 7 bases lining up with TRBD2. Germline CDR1 is MNHEY and CDR2 is SVGAGI. After removal of 0 bases from V and 9 bases from J, the junction contained 12 bases not matched to a gene. This CDR3 is 16 amino acids long. The CDR3 region has the DNA TGTGCCAGCAGTTACTCGAGGACTACGCCCGGGGGGACGCAGTATTTT. It yields the protein CASSYSRTTPGGTQYF.

The chain uses TRBV6-1 and TRBJ2-5, with D possibly TRBD1 on 6 matching bases. CDR3 length: 14 amino acids. The V end lost 2 bases, the J end lost 5 bases, and 12 bases lay between the germline ends. In germline, CDR1 is MNHNS, CDR2 SASEGT. CDR3 protein: CASSEWGLGETQYF. The CDR3 DNA is TGTGCCAGCAGTGAATGGGGGCTGGGGGAGACCCAGTACTTC.

Points on this clone: Germline and junction disagree at one end, which may indicate a read error. The rearrangement joins TRBV7-2 to TRBJ1-1; D is unclear. The CDR3 consists of 14 residues. Germline assignment: CDR1 SGHTA and CDR2 FQGNSA. Here the CDR3 DNA reads TGTGCCAGCAGCTTAGCGACGGATACCCTGCCGGTACTCTTT. This sequence encodes CASSLATDTLPVLF.

The V call is TRBV28, the J call TRBJ2-2; no clear D. The CDR3 contains 15 residues. Trimming removed 3 bases at V and 0 bases at J, with 8 bases between. CDR1 is MDHEN, CDR2 SYDVKM, per germline. CDR3 residues: CASSLWAANTGELFF. The CDR3 region has the DNA TGTGCCAGCAGTTTGTGGGCGGCGAACACCGGGGAGCTGTTTTTT. The entire variable domain, with the rest obtained from reference TRBV28 and TRBJ2-2, is as follows: DVKVTQSSRYLVKRTGEKVFLECVQDMDHENMFWYRQDPGLGLRLIYFSYDVKMKEKGDIPEGYSVSREKKERFSLILESASTNQTSMYLCASSLWAANTGELFFGEGSRLTVL.

This chain connects TRBV5-5 to TRBJ1-3; D is perhaps TRBD1 (6 bases). This CDR3 is built from 12 residues. V was clipped by 4 bases and J by 11 bases, with 13 bases between them. Per the germline V gene, CDR1 is SGHKS and CDR2 is YYEKEE (reference sequence). CDR3 amino acids: CASSPGQPPIYF. In DNA, the CDR3 is TGTGCCAGCAGCCCCGGACAGCCTCCCATATATTTT. Based on the CDR3 plus reference TRBV5-5 and TRBJ1-3, the full variable domain is DAGVTQSPTHLIKTRGQQVTLRCSPISGHKSVSWYQQVLGQGPQFIFQYYEKEERGRGNFPDRFSARQFPNYSSELNVNALLLGDSALYLCASSPGQPPIYFGEGSWLTVV.

This chain connects TRBV25-1 to TRBJ1-2, with D perhaps matching TRBD1 (5 bases). The V end lost 2 bases, the J end lost 2 bases, and 9 bases lay between the germline ends. CDR1 is MGHDK and CDR2 is SYGVNS in the germline V gene. The CDR3 consists of 14 residues. The CDR3 is CASSEAGQNYGYTF. CDR3 in DNA: TGTGCCAGCAGTGAAGCGGGGCAGAACTATGGCTACACCTTC.

The V and J genes are TRBV10-2 and TRBJ2-7, with D perhaps matching TRBD2 (7 bases). Germline CDR1 is WSHSY and CDR2 is SAAADI. V lost 5 bases, J lost 5 bases, and 22 bases lay in between. This CDR3 spans 16 amino acids. CDR3 DNA sequence: TGCGCCAGCAGTAAGGGGGGGTCTTCCCCTAGGGACGAGCAGTACTTC. Its translation is CASSKGGSSPRDEQYF.

Here the CDR3 reads CASSIRGRMGYTF. CDR3 coding DNA: TGTGCCAGTAGTATAAGGGGGCGAATGGGCTACACCTTC. The chain employs TRBV19 and TRBJ1-2, with TRBD1 matching over 7 bases. The CDR3 runs to 13 residues. The V segment lost 2 bases and the J segment 8 bases; nucleotides outside the gene matches: 5. Germline V CDR1 and CDR2: LNHDA, SQIVND (reference sequence).

J is TRBJ2-3 and V is TRBV27, with 15 positions matching TRBD2. Per germline, CDR1 MNHEY and CDR2 SMNVEV (reference sequence). J gave up 9 bases and V 3 bases, and 4 bases lay outside the gene matches. The CDR3 totals 15 residues. The CDR3 nucleotides are TGTGCCAGCAGTTTCCCGGGACTAGCGGGAGGCACGCAGTATTTT. The encoded protein is CASSFPGLAGGTQYF.

This clone turned up a few times. The chain couples TRBV5-1 to TRBJ1-1; no firm D call. With 1 base removed from V and 1 base from J, the gap between germline ends came to 8 bases. Germline CDR1 and CDR2: SGHRS and YFSETQ. This CDR3 spans 14 amino acids. The DNA for the CDR3 is TGCGCCAGCAGCTTGTTGTCAGCGAACACTGAAGCTTTCTTT. Translation gives CASSLLSANTEAFF.